The 17 T cell receptor beta chains below all came from one sample that was sequenced in a study of OX40 agonist ivuxolimab in advanced cancers. Generated by immunoSEQ multiplex PCR, the TCRdb table keeps only in-frame clones and is missing some. Of some 40,000 clones listed, roughly nine tenths are singletons. This specimen consisted of CD4+ or CD8+ T cells sorted from blood, obtained in a trial of the OX40 agonist ivuxolimab. These receptors were collected from an adult with an advanced solid tumor such as melanoma, head and neck, liver or kidney cancer.

Only one count was recorded for this clone. The chain combines TRBV6-1 with TRBJ2-7, with D perhaps matching TRBD1 or TRBD2 (6 bases each). Germline V lookup: CDR1 MNHNS, CDR2 SASEGT. V was pared by 0 bases and J by 2 bases, with 17 bases between. This CDR3 has 17 residues. The CDR3 sequence: CASSEAEWGREAYEQYF. DNA of the CDR3: TGTGCCAGCAGTGAAGCGGAATGGGGGCGGGAAGCCTACGAGCAGTACTTC.

The chain has TRBV4-1 and TRBJ1-5; D gene unclear. The CDR3 length is 13 residues. The V end lost 0 bases, the J end lost 5 bases, and 5 bases lay between the germline ends. Germline CDR1 and CDR2: MGHRA and YSYEKL. In nucleotides, the CDR3 is TGCGCCAGCAGCCAAGAAGGGCATCAGCCCCAGCATTTT. Translated: CASSQEGHQPQHF.

The V and J genes are TRBV7-9 and TRBJ1-1; 7 positions agree with TRBD1. The germline gives CDR1 SEHNR, CDR2 FQNEAQ (reference sequence). Trimming took 7 bases from V and 1 from J; bases not matched to a gene: 9. The CDR3 is 15 residues long. This CDR3 reads CASIPQGTPNTEAFF. CDR3 nucleotide sequence: TGTGCCAGCATCCCACAGGGGACCCCGAACACTGAAGCTTTCTTT.

This clone was observed a few times. V usage is TRBV5-4 and J usage is TRBJ2-7, with 8 bases lining up with TRBD1. This CDR3 is 15 amino acids long. Per germline, CDR1 SGHNT and CDR2 YYREEE (reference sequence). V lost 4 bases, J lost 1 base, and 7 bases stayed unmatched. CDR3 DNA sequence: TGTGCCAGCAGCCCCGGACAGGGTGAGTCCTACGAGCAGTACTTC. Its translation: CASSPGQGESYEQYF.

The chain combines TRBV11-2 with TRBJ2-5, with TRBD2 matching over 7 bases. The germline V gene encodes CDR1 SGHAT and CDR2 FQNNGV. CDR3 size: 15 residues. Trimming cost V 3 bases and J 2 bases; bases outside gene matches: 6. The CDR3, as DNA: TGTGCCAGCAGCTTCTTCGGGAGGCTTCAAGAGACCCAGTACTTC. This translates into CASSFFGRLQETQYF.

The chain employs TRBV4-1 and TRBJ1-2, with a weak D call TRBD1 (6 bases). Germline CDR1 reads MGHRA; CDR2 reads YSYEKL. The CDR3 runs to 15 residues. Trimming removed 0 bases from V and 4 bases from J, with 12 bases in between. CDR3 protein: CASSQDLGQFYGYTF. CDR3 nucleotides: TGCGCCAGCAGCCAAGACTTAGGACAGTTCTATGGCTACACCTTC.

This sequence joins TRBV27 and TRBJ1-1; D is unclear. V lost 1 base and J 3 bases, leaving 12 bases between the germline ends. The length of the CDR3 is 15 residues. Germline CDR1 and CDR2: MNHEY and SMNVEV (reference sequence). The CDR3 nucleotides are TGTGCCAGCAGTTTATTAAAAGGACGATACACTGAAGCTTTCTTT. Encoded protein: CASSLLKGRYTEAFF.

The chain employs TRBV6-1 and TRBJ1-1; 8 nucleotides line up with TRBD1. Germline lookup yields CDR1 MNHNS and CDR2 SASEGT. This CDR3 has 17 residues. Germline trimming cut 4 bases from V and 0 bases from J; bases unmatched to any gene: 10. CDR3: CASSVLPGQVMNTEAFF. CDR3 in DNA: TGTGCCAGCAGTGTCCTCCCGGGACAGGTAATGAACACTGAAGCTTTCTTT.

The V gene is TRBV5-1, the J gene TRBJ2-7, with 10 bases that match TRBD2. J lost 6 bases, V lost 4 bases, and 10 bases had no gene match. The CDR3 loop spans 15 amino acids. The V gene's germline CDR1 is SGHRS and CDR2 YFSETQ. Written as DNA, the CDR3 is TGCGCCAGCAGCGGGGCTTTAGCGGGAGGTGGCGAGCAGTACTTC. Its translation is CASSGALAGGGEQYF.

This clone was observed a single time. V gene TRBV11-2 combines with J gene TRBJ2-7, with D maybe TRBD2 (6 bases). V gave up 3 bases and J gave up 2 bases, with 11 bases separating them. CDR1 and CDR2 from the germline V gene are SGHAT and FQNNGV. The CDR3 extends over 14 amino acids. CDR3: CASSFNGGTYEQYF. The CDR3 coding sequence is TGTGCCAGCAGCTTTAACGGGGGAACCTACGAGCAGTACTTC.

The V and J genes are TRBV28 and TRBJ2-7; 7 nucleotides line up with TRBD2. Germline V gene data show CDR1 as MDHEN and CDR2 as SYDVKM. The CDR3 is 15 amino acids. V lost 8 bases and J lost 0; bases outside the gene matches: 10. The CDR3 loop reads CASRLAGDLSYEQYF. DNA for the CDR3: TGTGCCAGCCGACTGGCGGGAGACCTCTCCTACGAGCAGTACTTC. The entire variable domain, with the rest obtained from reference TRBV28 and TRBJ2-7, is as follows: DVKVTQSSRYLVKRTGEKVFLECVQDMDHENMFWYRQDPGLGLRLIYFSYDVKMKEKGDIPEGYSVSREKKERFSLILESASTNQTSMYLCASRLAGDLSYEQYFGPGTRLTVT.

This chain links TRBV30 with TRBJ1-1; D is uncertain. CDR1 and CDR2 from the germline V gene are GTSNPN and SVGIG (reference sequence). CDR3 length: 12 residues. V was clipped by 0 bases and J by 2 bases, with 4 bases between them. The DNA for the CDR3 is TGTGCCTGGAGTGTACATAACACTGAAGCTTTCTTT. Translating it yields CAWSVHNTEAFF.

The chain couples TRBV28 to TRBJ2-7, with 7 bases that match TRBD1. The CDR3 length is 17 residues. The germline V gene encodes CDR1 MDHEN and CDR2 SYDVKM. J was trimmed by 4 bases and V by 4 bases; bases with no gene match: 16. CDR3 sequence (DNA): TGTGCCAGCAGTTCCCAGGATACAGGGGCACTGGGGTACGAGCAGTACTTC. The encoded protein is CASSSQDTGALGYEQYF.

A few counts support this clone. The chain employs TRBV4-3 and TRBJ2-5; the D is unclear. Deletions cut 1 base from V and 2 bases from J, with 11 bases between. The CDR3 sequence is 15 residues long. Germline-derived CDR1 and CDR2 are LGHNA and YSLEER. The CDR3 DNA reads as TGCGCCAGCAGCCAAGTCGTCCGGCGGCAAGAGACCCAGTACTTC. Its translation is CASSQVVRRQETQYF.

This sequence joins TRBV6-1 and TRBJ2-2; 7 bases are a match to TRBD1. Germline assignment: CDR1 MNHNS and CDR2 SASEGT. The CDR3 is made up of 15 amino acids. With V trimmed by 5 bases and J by 3 bases, 6 bases remained unmatched. CDR3 DNA sequence: TGTGCCAGCAGTACTCGGGACAGCCACACCGGGGAGCTGTTTTTT. This sequence encodes CASSTRDSHTGELFF.

A remark on this clone: This may come from a read error, since a much larger clone is one base off. V usage is TRBV7-3 and J usage is TRBJ1-1; D is unclear. The germline V gene encodes CDR1 SGHTA and CDR2 FQGTGA. The CDR3 covers 13 residues. V lost 0 bases and J lost 0, with 2 bases in between. As DNA, the CDR3 is TGTGCCAGCAGCTTAACATTGAACACTGAAGCTTTCTTT. Protein product: CASSLTLNTEAFF.

This clone was counted only a few times. The CDR3, as DNA: TGCAGTGCTGAATATGGCTACACCTTC. It encodes CSAEYGYTF. This rearrangement joins TRBV20-1 to TRBJ1-2; D unresolved. V lost 5 bases and J lost 5, with 3 bases in between. Germline V lookup: CDR1 DFQATT, CDR2 SNEGSKA (reference sequence). The CDR3 has 9 residues.